This is a list of T cell receptor beta chains from one sample in a study of blood T cells in healthy people across ages. TCRdb called the 5' RACE reads again in MiXCR, with one record for every CDR3 protein. Of hundreds of thousands of distinct CDR3 sequences in the sample, approximately 52% are singletons; the top ten hold approximately 15%. Specimen: blood. These receptors came from a woman older than 75 in good health. CDR3s include the opening cysteine and the closing phenylalanine or tryptophan. The D gene is left open where the match is weak. Only some rows state a clone size, as once, few, many or a class for expanded clones.

CDR3nt: TGTGCCAGCAGCTTAGGGGTGCCTAATGAAAAACTGTTTTTT; CDR3aa: CASSLGVPNEKLFF; v_gene: TRBV7-2; d_gene: NA; len: 14; j_gene: TRBJ1-4; abundance: many
CDR3nt: TGCGCCAGCAGCGTCCGCAGGGCTACTGAAGCTTTCTTT; CDR3aa: CASSVRRATEAFF; v_gene: TRBV5-1; d_gene: NA; len: 13; j_gene: TRBJ1-1; abundance: NA
CDR3nt: TGTGCCAGCAGACAACCGGGACTAGAGATAGGTACGCAGTATTTT; CDR3aa: CASRQPGLEIGTQYF; v_gene: TRBV6-5; d_gene: TRBD2; len: 15; j_gene: TRBJ2-3; abundance: NA
CDR3nt: TGCGCCAGCAGCCAAGAGACAGGGAGTTATGGCTACACCTTC; CDR3aa: CASSQETGSYGYTF; v_gene: TRBV4-1; d_gene: TRBD1; len: 14; j_gene: TRBJ1-2; abundance: few
CDR3nt: TGCAGTACTGGGACAGGTGGCAATCAGCCCCAGCATTTT; CDR3aa: CSTGTGGNQPQHF; v_gene: TRBV20-1; d_gene: TRBD1; len: 13; j_gene: TRBJ1-5; abundance: few
CDR3nt: TGCAGCGTTGAAGGGGTCGGACGAGCGGCCCACAAGGAGCAGTTCTTC; CDR3aa: CSVEGVGRAAHKEQFF; v_gene: TRBV29-1; d_gene: NA; len: 16; j_gene: TRBJ2-1; abundance: NA
CDR3nt: TGTGCCAGCAGCCTAACGCCGGGACTAGCGGGAGGGCGCTACGAGCAGTACTTC; CDR3aa: CASSLTPGLAGGRYEQYF; v_gene: TRBV3-1; d_gene: TRBD2; len: 18; j_gene: TRBJ2-7; abundance: many
CDR3nt: TGCAGTGCGCCCGGGGGGAGCGGGGGTTCCTCTAGCACAGATACGCAGTATTTT; CDR3aa: CSAPGGSGGSSSTDTQYF; v_gene: TRBV20-1; d_gene: TRBD2; len: 18; j_gene: TRBJ2-3; abundance: NA
CDR3nt: TGTGCCAGCAGCAACAGGGGGCTGATCGAGCAGTACTTC; CDR3aa: CASSNRGLIEQYF; v_gene: TRBV27; d_gene: TRBD1; len: 13; j_gene: TRBJ2-7; abundance: NA
CDR3nt: TGTGCCAGCTCTCCCGAGGGGGCGCTCCACGAGCAGTACTTC; CDR3aa: CASSPEGALHEQYF; v_gene: TRBV27; d_gene: TRBD1; len: 14; j_gene: TRBJ2-7; abundance: NA
CDR3nt: TGTGCCAGCAGCTTAGGGACAGGGGGCGGCCAAGAGACCCAGTACTTC; CDR3aa: CASSLGTGGGQETQYF; v_gene: TRBV7-2; d_gene: TRBD1; len: 16; j_gene: TRBJ2-5; abundance: NA
CDR3nt: TGCAGCGTTGAAGATCAAGGAAACACTGAAGCTTTCTTT; CDR3aa: CSVEDQGNTEAFF; v_gene: TRBV29-1; d_gene: NA; len: 13; j_gene: TRBJ1-1; abundance: many
CDR3nt: TGTGCCAGCAGCTTGAAGGGGGGCTATGGCTACACCTTC; CDR3aa: CASSLKGGYGYTF; v_gene: TRBV5-5; d_gene: NA; len: 13; j_gene: TRBJ1-2; abundance: NA
CDR3nt: TGTGCCAGCAGCTCATACCGGGACAGGGGTCGGGACACTGAAGCTTTCTTT; CDR3aa: CASSSYRDRGRDTEAFF; v_gene: TRBV13; d_gene: TRBD1; len: 17; j_gene: TRBJ1-1; abundance: NA
CDR3nt: TGCAGCAGGGGGTGGGCGGATGAGCAGTTCTTC; CDR3aa: CSRGWADEQFF; v_gene: TRBV20-1; d_gene: TRBD1; len: 11; j_gene: TRBJ2-1; abundance: many
CDR3nt: TGCGCCAGCAGCTTGGTACAGTCCGGGAACACTGAAGCTTTCTTT; CDR3aa: CASSLVQSGNTEAFF; v_gene: TRBV5-1; d_gene: NA; len: 15; j_gene: TRBJ1-1; abundance: many
CDR3nt: TGTGCCACCAGCAGAGATCGGGGAACCCGCGAGCAGTACTTC; CDR3aa: CATSRDRGTREQYF; v_gene: TRBV15; d_gene: NA; len: 14; j_gene: TRBJ2-7; abundance: many
CDR3nt: TGTGCCAGCAGCGTAGCCCCGGGGCGGCATGAGCAGTTCTTC; CDR3aa: CASSVAPGRHEQFF; v_gene: TRBV9; d_gene: NA; len: 14; j_gene: TRBJ2-1; abundance: NA
CDR3nt: TGTGCCACCAGCAGTGAATTAGCGGGGGGTTCCCCAAGCACAGATACGCAGTATTTT; CDR3aa: CATSSELAGGSPSTDTQYF; v_gene: TRBV15; d_gene: TRBD2; len: 19; j_gene: TRBJ2-3; abundance: once
CDR3nt: TGTGCCAGTAGGAATCAGGGAGGAGCGGATACGCAGTATTTT; CDR3aa: CASRNQGGADTQYF; v_gene: TRBV19; d_gene: NA; len: 14; j_gene: TRBJ2-3; abundance: NA
CDR3nt: TGCGCCAGCAGCCAAGGTCGTGAGCGGGGGGCTGGGAATGAGCAGTTCTTC; CDR3aa: CASSQGRERGAGNEQFF; v_gene: TRBV4-1; d_gene: TRBD2; len: 17; j_gene: TRBJ2-1; abundance: NA
CDR3nt: TGTGCCAGCAGCACAGGACTAGCGGGGGTCAATGAGCAGTACTTC; CDR3aa: CASSTGLAGVNEQYF; v_gene: TRBV7-2; d_gene: TRBD2; len: 15; j_gene: TRBJ2-5; abundance: NA
CDR3nt: TGTGCCAGCAGCTTAACTAGCGGGAGGCAAAATGAGCAGTTCTTC; CDR3aa: CASSLTSGRQNEQFF; v_gene: TRBV7-3; d_gene: TRBD2; len: 15; j_gene: TRBJ2-1; abundance: many
CDR3nt: TGTGCCAGCAGCTTCGGGGACAGGGCTTACAACGAGCAGTACTTC; CDR3aa: CASSFGDRAYNEQYF; v_gene: TRBV5-6; d_gene: TRBD1; len: 15; j_gene: TRBJ2-7; abundance: NA
CDR3nt: TGTGCCAATGCCGCGACTACTAGCACAGATACGCAGTATTTT; CDR3aa: CANAATTSTDTQYF; v_gene: TRBV2; d_gene: NA; len: 14; j_gene: TRBJ2-3; abundance: many
CDR3nt: TGTGCCAGCAGCTTAGTCCCTAGCGGGAGCTACGAGCAGTACTTC; CDR3aa: CASSLVPSGSYEQYF; v_gene: TRBV7-3; d_gene: TRBD2; len: 15; j_gene: TRBJ2-7; abundance: many
CDR3nt: TGTGCCAGCAGTTTATCGGTAGGGTTGGGCCAGCCCCAGCATTTT; CDR3aa: CASSLSVGLGQPQHF; v_gene: TRBV12-3/TRBV12-4; d_gene: NA; len: 15; j_gene: TRBJ1-5; abundance: many